Sequencing of this T cell receptor beta chain was carried out in a study of CD8+CD57+ T cells in acquired aplastic anemia. TCR beta VDJ and CDR3 profiles were obtained from a genomic DNA template. MiXCR was run by TCRdb on the reads, yielding one entry per CDR3 protein. The table lists some 150,000 distinct CDR3 sequences, around 48% of them singletons. Trimming took 7 bases from V and 0 from J; bases not matched to a gene: 2. CDR3 length: 12 amino acids. The germline CDR1 and CDR2 sequences are SQVTM and ANQGSEA. CD8+CD57+ cell expansion had been shown by flow cytometry in patients chosen for sequencing.

The chain combines TRBV29-1 with TRBJ1-1, with TRBD1 identical over 7 bases. The clonotype comes from a human donor with aplastic anemia. The sequencing input was sorted CD4+, CD8+, or CD8+CD57+ T cells (not recorded which) from PBMCs. The DNA of the CDR3 is TGCAGCGCGACAGGGCTGAACACTGAAGCTTTCTTT. Translated, it gives CSATGLNTEAFF.